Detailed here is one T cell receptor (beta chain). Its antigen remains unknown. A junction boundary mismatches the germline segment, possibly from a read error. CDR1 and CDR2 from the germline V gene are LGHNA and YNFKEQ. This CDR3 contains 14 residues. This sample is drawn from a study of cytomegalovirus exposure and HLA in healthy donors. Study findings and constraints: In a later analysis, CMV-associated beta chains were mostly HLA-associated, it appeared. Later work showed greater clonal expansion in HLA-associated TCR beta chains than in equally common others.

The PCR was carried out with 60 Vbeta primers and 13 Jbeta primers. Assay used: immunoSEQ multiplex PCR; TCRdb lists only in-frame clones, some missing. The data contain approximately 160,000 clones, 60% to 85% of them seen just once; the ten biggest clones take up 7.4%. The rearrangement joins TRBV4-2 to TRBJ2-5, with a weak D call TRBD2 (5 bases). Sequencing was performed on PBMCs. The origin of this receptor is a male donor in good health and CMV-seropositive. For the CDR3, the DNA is TGTGCCAGCAGCCTCACCGAGGGAGAGGAGACCCGGTACTTC. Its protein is CASSLTEGEETRYF.